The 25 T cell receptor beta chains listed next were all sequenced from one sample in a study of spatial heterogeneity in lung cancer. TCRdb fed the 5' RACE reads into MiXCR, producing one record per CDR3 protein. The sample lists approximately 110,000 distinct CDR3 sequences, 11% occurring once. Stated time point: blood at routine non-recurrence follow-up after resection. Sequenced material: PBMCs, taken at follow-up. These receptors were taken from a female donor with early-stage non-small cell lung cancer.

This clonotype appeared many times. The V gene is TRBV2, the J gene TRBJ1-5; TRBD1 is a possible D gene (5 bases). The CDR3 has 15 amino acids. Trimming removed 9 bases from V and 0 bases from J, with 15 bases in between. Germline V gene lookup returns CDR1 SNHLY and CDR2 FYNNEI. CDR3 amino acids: CASRGGRNSNQPQHF. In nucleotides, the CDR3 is TGTGCCAGTAGGGGAGGACGGAATAGCAATCAGCCCCAGCATTTT.

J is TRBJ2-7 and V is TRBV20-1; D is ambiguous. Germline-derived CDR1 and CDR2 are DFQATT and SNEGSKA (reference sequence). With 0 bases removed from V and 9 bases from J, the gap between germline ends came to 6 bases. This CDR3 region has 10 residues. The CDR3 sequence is CSAREAGQYF. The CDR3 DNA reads TGCAGTGCTAGAGAAGCAGGGCAGTACTTC.

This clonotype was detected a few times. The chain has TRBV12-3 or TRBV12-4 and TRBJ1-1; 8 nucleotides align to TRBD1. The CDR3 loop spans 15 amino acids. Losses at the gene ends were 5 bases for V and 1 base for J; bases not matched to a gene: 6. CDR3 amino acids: CASSPRDRKNTEAFF. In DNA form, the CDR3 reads TGTGCCAGCAGTCCCCGGGACAGGAAGAACACTGAAGCTTTCTTT.

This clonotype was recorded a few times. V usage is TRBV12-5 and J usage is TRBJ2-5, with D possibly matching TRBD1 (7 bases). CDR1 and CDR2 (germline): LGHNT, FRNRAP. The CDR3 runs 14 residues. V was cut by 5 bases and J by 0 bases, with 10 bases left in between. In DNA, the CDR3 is TGTGCTAGTGGTCGCGGGACAGACCAAGAGACCCAGTACTTC. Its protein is CASGRGTDQETQYF.

CDR3 sequence: CASGQNSGNTIYF. CDR3 DNA sequence: TGTGCCAGCGGACAGAACTCTGGAAACACCATATATTTT. The gene calls are TRBV28 and TRBJ1-3; D perhaps matches TRBD1 (6 bases). Germline CDR1 MDHEN, CDR2 SYDVKM. V lost 8 bases, J lost 0 bases, and 8 bases lay in between. There are 13 residues in the CDR3.

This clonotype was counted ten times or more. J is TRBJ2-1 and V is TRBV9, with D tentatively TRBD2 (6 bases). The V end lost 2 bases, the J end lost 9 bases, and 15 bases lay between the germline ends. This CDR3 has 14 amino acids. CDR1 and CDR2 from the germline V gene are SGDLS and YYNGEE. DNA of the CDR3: TGTGCCAGCAGCGTTACTCGACTAGACGGTGAGCAGTTCTTC. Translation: CASSVTRLDGEQFF.

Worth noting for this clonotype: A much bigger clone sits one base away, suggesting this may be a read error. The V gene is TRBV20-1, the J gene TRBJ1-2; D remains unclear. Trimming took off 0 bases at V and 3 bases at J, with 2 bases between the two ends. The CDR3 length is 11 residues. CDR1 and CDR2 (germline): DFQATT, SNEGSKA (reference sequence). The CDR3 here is CSARDHYGYTF. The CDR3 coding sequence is TGCAGTGCTAGAGATCACTATGGCTACACCTTC.

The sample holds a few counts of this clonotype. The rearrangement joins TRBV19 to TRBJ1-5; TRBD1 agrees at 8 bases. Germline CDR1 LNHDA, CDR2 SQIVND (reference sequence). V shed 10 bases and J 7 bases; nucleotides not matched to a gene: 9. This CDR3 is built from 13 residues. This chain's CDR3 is CATKDRVGQPQHF. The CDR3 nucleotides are TGTGCCACCAAGGACAGGGTAGGGCAGCCCCAGCATTTT.

CDR3 nucleotides: TGTGAATCTGGACAGCCAGGCTGGGAGACCCAGTACTTC. The encoded protein is CESGQPGWETQYF. This chain joins TRBV27 and TRBJ2-5; a weak D match, TRBD1 (6 bases). Germline V gene lookup returns CDR1 MNHEY and CDR2 SMNVEV (reference sequence). CDR3 length: 13 amino acids.

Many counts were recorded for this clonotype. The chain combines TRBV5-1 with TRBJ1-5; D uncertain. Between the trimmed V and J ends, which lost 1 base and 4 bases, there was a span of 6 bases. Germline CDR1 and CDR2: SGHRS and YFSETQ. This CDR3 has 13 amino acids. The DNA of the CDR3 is TGCGCCAGCAGCTTGAGAGGGAATCAGCCCCAGCATTTT. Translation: CASSLRGNQPQHF.

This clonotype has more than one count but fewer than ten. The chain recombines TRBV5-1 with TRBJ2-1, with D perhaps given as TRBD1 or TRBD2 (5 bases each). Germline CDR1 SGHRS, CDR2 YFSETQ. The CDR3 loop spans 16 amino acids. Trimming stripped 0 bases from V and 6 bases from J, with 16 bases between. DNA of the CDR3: TGCGCCAGCAGCTTGGACCAATCCGGGACCGGCAATGAGCAGTTCTTC. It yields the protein CASSLDQSGTGNEQFF. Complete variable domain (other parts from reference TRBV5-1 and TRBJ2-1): KAGVTQTPRYLIKTRGQQVTLSCSPISGHRSVSWYQQTPGQGLQFLFEYFSETQRNKGNFPGRFSGRQFSNSRSEMNVSTLELGDSALYLCASSLDQSGTGNEQFFGPGTRLTVL.

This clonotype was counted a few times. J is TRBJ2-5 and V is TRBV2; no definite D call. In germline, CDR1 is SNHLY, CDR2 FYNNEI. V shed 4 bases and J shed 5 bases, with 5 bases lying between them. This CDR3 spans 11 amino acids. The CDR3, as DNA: TGTGCCAGCAGTGTAAGGGAGACCCAGTACTTC. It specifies CASSVRETQYF.

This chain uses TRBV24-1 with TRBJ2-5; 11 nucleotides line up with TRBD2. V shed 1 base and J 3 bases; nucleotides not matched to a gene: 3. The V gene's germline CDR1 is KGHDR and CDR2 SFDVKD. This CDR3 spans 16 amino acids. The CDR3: CATSDFSGRGEETQYF. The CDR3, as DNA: TGTGCCACCAGTGATTTTAGCGGGAGGGGCGAAGAGACCCAGTACTTC.

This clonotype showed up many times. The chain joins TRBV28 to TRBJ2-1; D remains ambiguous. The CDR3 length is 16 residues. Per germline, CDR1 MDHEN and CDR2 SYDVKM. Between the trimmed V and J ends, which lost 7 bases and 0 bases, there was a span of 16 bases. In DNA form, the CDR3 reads TGTGCCAGCACCTCTGGGTCCGAAAACTCCTACAATGAGCAGTTCTTC. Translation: CASTSGSENSYNEQFF.

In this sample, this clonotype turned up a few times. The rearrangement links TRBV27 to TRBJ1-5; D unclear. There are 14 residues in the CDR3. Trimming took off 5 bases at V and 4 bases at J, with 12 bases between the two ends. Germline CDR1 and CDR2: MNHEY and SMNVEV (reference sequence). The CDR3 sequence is CASSPRANNQPQHF. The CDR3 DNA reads TGTGCCAGCAGTCCCCGTGCCAATAATCAGCCCCAGCATTTT.

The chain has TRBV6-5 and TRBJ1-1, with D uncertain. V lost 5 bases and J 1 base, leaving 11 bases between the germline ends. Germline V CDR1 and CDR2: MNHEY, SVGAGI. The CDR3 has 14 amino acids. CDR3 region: CASSKQQKNTEAFF. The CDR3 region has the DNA TGTGCCAGCAGTAAACAGCAAAAGAACACTGAAGCTTTCTTT.

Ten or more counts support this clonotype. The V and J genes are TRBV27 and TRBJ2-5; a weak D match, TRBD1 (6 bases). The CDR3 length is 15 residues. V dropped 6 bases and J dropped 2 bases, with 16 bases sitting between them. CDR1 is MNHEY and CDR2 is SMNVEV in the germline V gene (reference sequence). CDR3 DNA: TGTGCCAGCAGCAGGGCAGGGGTTCGGCAAGAGACCCAGTACTTC. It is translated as CASSRAGVRQETQYF.

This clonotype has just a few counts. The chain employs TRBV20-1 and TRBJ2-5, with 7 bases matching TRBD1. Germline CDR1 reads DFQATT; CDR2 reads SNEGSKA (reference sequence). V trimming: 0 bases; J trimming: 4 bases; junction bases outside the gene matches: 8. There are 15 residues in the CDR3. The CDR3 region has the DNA TGCAGTGCTAGAGATTCCAAAGGGGGCGGAGAGACCCAGTACTTC. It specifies CSARDSKGGGETQYF.

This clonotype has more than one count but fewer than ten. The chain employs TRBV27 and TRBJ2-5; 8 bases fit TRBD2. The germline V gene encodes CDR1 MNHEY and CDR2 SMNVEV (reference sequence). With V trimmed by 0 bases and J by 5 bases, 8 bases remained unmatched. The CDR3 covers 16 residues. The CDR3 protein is CASSLSLGRARETQYF. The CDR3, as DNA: TGTGCCAGCAGTTTATCCCTCGGGAGGGCCCGCGAGACCCAGTACTTC.

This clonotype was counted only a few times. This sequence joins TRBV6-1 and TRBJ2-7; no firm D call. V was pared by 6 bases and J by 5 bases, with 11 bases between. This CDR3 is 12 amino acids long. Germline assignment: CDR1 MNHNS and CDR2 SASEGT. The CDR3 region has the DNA TGTGCCAGCAGGGCATTAGTGAACGAGCAGTACTTC. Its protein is CASRALVNEQYF.

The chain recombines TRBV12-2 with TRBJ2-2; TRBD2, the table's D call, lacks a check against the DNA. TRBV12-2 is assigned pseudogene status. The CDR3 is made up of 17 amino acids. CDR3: CASRLTSGYLNTGELFF. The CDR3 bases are TGTGCAAGTCGCTTAACTAGCGGGTATTTGAACACCGGGGAGCTGTTTTTT.

The CDR3, as DNA: TGTGCCAGCAGCGTAGGTGTCAGCGGGAGGAAAAAGGAGCTGTTTTTT. Protein product: CASSVGVSGRKKELFF. The chain employs TRBV9 and TRBJ2-2, with 9 bases fitting TRBD2. Germline V gene sequence: CDR1 SGDLS, CDR2 YYNGEE. The CDR3 has 16 amino acids. Trimming cost V 0 bases and J 10 bases; bases outside gene matches: 10.

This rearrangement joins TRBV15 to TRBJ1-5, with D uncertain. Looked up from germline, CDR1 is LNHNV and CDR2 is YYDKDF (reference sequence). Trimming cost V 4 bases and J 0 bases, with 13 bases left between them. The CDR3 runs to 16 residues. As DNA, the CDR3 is TGTGCCACCAGCACCGCCCGACATTATAGCAATCAGCCCCAGCATTTT. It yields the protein CATSTARHYSNQPQHF.

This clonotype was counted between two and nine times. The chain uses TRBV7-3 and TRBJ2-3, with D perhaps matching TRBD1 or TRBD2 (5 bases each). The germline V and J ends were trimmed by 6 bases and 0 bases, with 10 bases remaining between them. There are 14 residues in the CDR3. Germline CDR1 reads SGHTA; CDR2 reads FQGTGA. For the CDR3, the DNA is TGTGCCAGCAGTCTCCGGGACAGCACAGATACGCAGTATTTT. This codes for CASSLRDSTDTQYF.

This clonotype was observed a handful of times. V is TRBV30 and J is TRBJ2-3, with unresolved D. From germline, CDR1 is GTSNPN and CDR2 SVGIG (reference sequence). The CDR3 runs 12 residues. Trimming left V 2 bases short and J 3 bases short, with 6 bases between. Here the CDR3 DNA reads TGTGCCTGGAGTATTGGGACAGATACGCAGTATTTT. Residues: CAWSIGTDTQYF.